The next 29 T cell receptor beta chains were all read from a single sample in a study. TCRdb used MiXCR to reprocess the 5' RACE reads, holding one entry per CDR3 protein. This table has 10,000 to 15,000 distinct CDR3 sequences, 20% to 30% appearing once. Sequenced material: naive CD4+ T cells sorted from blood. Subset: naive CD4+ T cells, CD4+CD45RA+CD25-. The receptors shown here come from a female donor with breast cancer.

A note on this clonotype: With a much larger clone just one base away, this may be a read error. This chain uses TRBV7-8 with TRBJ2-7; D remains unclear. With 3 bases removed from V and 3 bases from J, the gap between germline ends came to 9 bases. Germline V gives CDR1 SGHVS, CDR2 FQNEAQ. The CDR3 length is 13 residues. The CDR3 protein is CASSFPRNYEQYF. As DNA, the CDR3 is TGTGCCAGCAGCTTTCCAAGAAACTACGAGCAGTACTTC.

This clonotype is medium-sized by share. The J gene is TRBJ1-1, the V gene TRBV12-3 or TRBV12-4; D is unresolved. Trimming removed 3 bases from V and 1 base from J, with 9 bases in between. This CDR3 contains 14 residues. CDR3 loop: CASSFSNENTEAFF. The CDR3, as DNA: TGTGCCAGCAGTTTCTCCAATGAGAACACTGAAGCTTTCTTT.

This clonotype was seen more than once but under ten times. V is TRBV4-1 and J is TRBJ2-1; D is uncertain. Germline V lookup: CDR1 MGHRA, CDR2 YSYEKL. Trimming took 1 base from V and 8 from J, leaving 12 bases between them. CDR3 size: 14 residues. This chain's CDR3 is CASSQARALDEQFF. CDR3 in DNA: TGCGCCAGCAGCCAAGCCCGGGCGCTGGATGAGCAGTTCTTC.

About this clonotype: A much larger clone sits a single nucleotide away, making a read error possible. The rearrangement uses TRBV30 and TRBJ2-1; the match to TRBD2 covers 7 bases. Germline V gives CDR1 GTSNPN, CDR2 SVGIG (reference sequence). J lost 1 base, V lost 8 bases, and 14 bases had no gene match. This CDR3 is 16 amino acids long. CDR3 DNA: TGTGCCCGGGAAGCGGGAAGCCCCTTATCCTACAATGAGCAGTTCTTC. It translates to CAREAGSPLSYNEQFF.

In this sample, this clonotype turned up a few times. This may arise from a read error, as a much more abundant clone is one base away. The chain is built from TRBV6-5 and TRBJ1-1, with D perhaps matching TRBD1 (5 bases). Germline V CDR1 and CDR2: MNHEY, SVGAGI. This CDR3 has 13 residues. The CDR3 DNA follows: TGTGCCTGCAGTTTCGACAGGAACACTGAAGCTTTCTTT. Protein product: CACSFDRNTEAFF.

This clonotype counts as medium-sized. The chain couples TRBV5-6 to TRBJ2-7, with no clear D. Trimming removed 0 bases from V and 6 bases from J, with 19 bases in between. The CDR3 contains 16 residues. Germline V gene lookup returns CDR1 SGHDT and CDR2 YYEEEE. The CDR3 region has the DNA TGTGCCAGCAGCTTGGAATCATCTACGAGCCTCCTCGAGCAGTACTTC. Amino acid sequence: CASSLESSTSLLEQYF.

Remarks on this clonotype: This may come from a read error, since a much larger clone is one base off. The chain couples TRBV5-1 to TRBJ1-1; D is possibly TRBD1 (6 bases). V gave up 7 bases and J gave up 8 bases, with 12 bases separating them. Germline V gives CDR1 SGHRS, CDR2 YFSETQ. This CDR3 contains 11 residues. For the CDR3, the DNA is TGCGCCAGCGAGATCGACAGGGAAGCTTTCTTT. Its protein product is CASEIDREAFF.

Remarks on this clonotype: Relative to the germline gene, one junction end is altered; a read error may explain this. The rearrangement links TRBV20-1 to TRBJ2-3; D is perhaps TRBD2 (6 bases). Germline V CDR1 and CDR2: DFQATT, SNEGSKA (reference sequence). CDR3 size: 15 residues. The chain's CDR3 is CSGRRLAGRADAQYF. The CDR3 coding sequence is TGCAGTGGTAGAAGGTTGGCGGGAAGGGCAGATGCGCAGTATTTT.

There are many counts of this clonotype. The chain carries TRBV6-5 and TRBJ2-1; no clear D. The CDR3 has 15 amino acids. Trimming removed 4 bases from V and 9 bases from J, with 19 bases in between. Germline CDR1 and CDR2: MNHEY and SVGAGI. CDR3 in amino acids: CASSSVSRRRGEQFF. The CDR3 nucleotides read TGTGCCAGCAGTTCGGTGTCTAGAAGGCGAGGTGAGCAGTTCTTC.

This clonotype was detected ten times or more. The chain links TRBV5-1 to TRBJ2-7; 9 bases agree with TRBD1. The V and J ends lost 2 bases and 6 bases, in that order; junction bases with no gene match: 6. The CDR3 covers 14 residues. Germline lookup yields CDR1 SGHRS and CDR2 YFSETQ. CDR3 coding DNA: TGCGCCAGCAGCTTCCGGGACAGGGAACGCGAGCAGTACTTC. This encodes CASSFRDREREQYF.

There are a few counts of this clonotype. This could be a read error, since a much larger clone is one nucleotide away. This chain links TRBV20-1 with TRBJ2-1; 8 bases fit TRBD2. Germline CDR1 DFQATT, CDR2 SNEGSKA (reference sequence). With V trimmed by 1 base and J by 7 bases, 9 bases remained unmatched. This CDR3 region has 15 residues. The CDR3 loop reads CSARGPAGVRNEQFF. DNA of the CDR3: TGCAGTGCTAGAGGTCCAGCGGGAGTAAGGAATGAGCAGTTCTTC.

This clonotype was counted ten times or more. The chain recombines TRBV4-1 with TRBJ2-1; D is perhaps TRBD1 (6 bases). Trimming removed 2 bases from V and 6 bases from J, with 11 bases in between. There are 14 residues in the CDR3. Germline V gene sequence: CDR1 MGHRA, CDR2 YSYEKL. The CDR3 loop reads CASSQLVRGNEQFF. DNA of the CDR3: TGCGCCAGCAGCCAACTCGTCAGGGGCAATGAGCAGTTCTTC.

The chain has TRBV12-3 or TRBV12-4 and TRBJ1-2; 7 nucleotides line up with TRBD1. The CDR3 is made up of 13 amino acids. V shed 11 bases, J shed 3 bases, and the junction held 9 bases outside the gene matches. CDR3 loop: CAGSGQTHYGYTF. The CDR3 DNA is TGTGCCGGCTCGGGACAGACCCACTATGGCTACACCTTC.

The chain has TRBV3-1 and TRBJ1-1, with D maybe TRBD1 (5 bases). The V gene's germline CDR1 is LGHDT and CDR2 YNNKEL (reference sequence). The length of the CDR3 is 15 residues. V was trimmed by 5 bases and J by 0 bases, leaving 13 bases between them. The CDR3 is CASSGTGVLNTEAFF. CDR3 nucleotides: TGTGCCAGCAGCGGGACCGGGGTCCTGAACACTGAAGCTTTCTTT.

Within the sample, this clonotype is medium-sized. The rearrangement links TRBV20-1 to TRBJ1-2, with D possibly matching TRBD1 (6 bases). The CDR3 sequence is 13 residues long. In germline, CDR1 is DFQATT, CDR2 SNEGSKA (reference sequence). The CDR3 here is CRTDNREGYGYTF. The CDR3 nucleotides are TGCAGGACAGACAACAGGGAGGGCTATGGCTACACCTTC.

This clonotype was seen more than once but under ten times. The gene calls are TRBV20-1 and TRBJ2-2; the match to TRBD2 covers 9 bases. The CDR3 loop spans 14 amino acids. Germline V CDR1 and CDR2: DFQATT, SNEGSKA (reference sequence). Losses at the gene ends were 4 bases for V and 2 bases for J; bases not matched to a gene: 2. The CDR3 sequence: CSATSGANTGELFF. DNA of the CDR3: TGCAGTGCTACTAGCGGGGCCAACACCGGGGAGCTGTTTTTT.

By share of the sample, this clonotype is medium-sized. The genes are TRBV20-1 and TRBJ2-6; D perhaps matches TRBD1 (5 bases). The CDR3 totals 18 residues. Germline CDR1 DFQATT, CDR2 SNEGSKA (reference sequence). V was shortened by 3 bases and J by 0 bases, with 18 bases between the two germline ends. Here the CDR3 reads CSARTADFVSSGANVLTF. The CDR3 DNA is TGCAGTGCTAGGACAGCCGACTTCGTGAGCTCTGGGGCCAACGTCCTGACTTTC.

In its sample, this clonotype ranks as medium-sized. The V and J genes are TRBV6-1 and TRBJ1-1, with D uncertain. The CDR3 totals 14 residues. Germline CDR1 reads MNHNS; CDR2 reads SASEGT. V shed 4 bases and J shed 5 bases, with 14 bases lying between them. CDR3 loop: CASSVGVSGTEAFF. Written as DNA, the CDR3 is TGTGCCAGCAGTGTCGGAGTATCGGGGACTGAAGCTTTCTTT.

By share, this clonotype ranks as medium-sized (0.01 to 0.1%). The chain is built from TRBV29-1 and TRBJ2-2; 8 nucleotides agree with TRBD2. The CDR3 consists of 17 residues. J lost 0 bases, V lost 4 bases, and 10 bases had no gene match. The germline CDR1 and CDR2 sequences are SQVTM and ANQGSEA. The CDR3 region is CSVVPRTSTSNTGELFF. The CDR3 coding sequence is TGCAGCGTTGTCCCAAGGACTAGCACCTCGAACACCGGGGAGCTGTTTTTT.

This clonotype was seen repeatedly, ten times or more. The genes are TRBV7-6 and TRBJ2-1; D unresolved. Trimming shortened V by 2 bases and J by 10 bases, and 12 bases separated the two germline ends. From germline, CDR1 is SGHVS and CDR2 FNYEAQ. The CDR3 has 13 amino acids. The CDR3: CASSLPGPGEQFF. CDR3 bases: TGTGCCAGCAGCTTACCCGGGCCAGGAGAGCAGTTCTTC. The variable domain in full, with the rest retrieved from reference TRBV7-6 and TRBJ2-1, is GAGVSQSPRYKVTKRGQDVALRCDPISGHVSLYWYRQALGQGPEFLTYFNYEAQQDKSGLPNDRFSAERPEGSISTLTIQRTEQRDSAMYRCASSLPGPGEQFFGPGTRLTVL.

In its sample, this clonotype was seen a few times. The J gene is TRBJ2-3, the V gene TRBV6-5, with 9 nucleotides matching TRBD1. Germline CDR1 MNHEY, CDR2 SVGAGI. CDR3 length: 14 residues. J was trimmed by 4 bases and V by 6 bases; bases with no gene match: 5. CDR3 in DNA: TGTGCCAGCAGACGACAGGGGGGTCCAGATACGCAGTATTTT. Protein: CASRRQGGPDTQYF.

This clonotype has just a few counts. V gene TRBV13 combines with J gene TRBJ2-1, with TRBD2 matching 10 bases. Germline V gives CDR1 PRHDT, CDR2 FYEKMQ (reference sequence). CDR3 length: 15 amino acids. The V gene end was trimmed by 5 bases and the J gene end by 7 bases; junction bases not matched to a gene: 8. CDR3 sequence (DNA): TGTGCCAGCAGCCCCACCGGGACTAGCGTTAATGAGCAGTTCTTC. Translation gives CASSPTGTSVNEQFF. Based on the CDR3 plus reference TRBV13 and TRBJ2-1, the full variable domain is AAGVIQSPRHLIKEKRETATLKCYPIPRHDTVYWYQQGPGQDPQFLISFYEKMQSDKGSIPDRFSAQQFSDYHSELNMSSLELGDSALYFCASSPTGTSVNEQFFGPGTRLTVL.

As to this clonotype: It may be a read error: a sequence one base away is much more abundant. CDR3 residues: CTSSLRTDGYTF. CDR3 DNA sequence: TGTACCAGCAGCCTACGGACGGATGGCTACACCTTC. The chain is built from TRBV7-9 and TRBJ1-2; no clear D. The CDR3 has 12 amino acids. Germline V CDR1 and CDR2: SEHNR, FQNEAQ (reference sequence).

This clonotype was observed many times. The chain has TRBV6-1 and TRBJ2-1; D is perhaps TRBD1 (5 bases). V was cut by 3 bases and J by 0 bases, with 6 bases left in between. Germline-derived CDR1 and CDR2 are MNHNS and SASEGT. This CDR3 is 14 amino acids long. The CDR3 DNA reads TGTGCCAGCAGTGATCAGGGCTCCTACAATGAGCAGTTCTTC. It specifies CASSDQGSYNEQFF.

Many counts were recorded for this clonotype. The DNA of the CDR3 is TGTGCCACCAGCAGAGGACAGAGCCTTAACTCTGGGGCCAACGTCCTGACTTTC. Encoded protein: CATSRGQSLNSGANVLTF. The chain carries TRBV15 and TRBJ2-6; maybe TRBD1 (5 bases). V lost 1 base to trimming and J lost 0 bases, with 13 bases between them. The CDR3 has 18 residues. Germline CDR1 is LNHNV and CDR2 is YYDKDF (reference sequence).

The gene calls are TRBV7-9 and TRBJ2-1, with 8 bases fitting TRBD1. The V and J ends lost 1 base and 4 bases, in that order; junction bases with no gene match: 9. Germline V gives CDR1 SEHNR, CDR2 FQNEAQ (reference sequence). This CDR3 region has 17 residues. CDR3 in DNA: TGTGCCAGCAGCTTAGTCGAACGGGACAGGTATTACAATGAGCAGTTCTTC. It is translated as CASSLVERDRYYNEQFF.

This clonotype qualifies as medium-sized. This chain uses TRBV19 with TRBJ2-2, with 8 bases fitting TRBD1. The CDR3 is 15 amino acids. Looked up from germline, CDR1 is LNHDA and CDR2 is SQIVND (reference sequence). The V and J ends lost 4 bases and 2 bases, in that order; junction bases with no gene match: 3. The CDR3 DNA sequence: TGTGCCAGTAGTAGGACAGGGATAAACACCGGGGAGCTGTTTTTT. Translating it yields CASSRTGINTGELFF.

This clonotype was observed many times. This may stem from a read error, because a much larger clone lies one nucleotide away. CDR3 coding DNA: TGTGCCAGCAGTGAGTGGCGGGAGTGGTCAGATACGCAGTATTTT. Translated: CASSEWREWSDTQYF. The genes are TRBV6-1 and TRBJ2-3, with 7 bases fitting TRBD2. V dropped 3 bases and J dropped 4; count of bases not matched to a gene: 7. The CDR3 length is 15 residues. Germline CDR1 reads MNHNS; CDR2 reads SASEGT.

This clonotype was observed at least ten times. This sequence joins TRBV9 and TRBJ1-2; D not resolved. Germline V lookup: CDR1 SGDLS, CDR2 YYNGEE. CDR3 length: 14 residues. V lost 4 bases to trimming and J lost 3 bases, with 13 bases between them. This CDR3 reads CASSPAGSDYGYTF. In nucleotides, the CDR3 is TGTGCCAGCAGCCCAGCGGGATCGGACTATGGCTACACCTTC.